Described below is a single T cell receptor beta chain sequence and its context. The table came from immunoSEQ multiplex PCR; TCRdb's copy has only in-frame clones and leaves some out. Among more than 130,000 clones listed, roughly 90% were seen once. In germline, CDR1 is SGDLS, CDR2 YYNGEE. CDR3 length equals 16 residues. The V gene end was trimmed by 2 bases and the J gene end by 5 bases; junction bases not matched to a gene: 11. The data originate from a study of blood T cell repertoires in COVID-19. Across the study: From the United States, Italy and Spain came samples of acute and convalescent COVID-19. PBMCs, B-cell-depleted T cells, or T cells provided the cDNA or gDNA that made up the material.

The rearrangement links TRBV9 to TRBJ2-7, with 9 bases that match TRBD1. The sequenced sample consisted of peripheral blood. This receptor was taken from a man aged 50-59 years with active or convalescent COVID-19. CDR3 nucleotides: TGTGCCAGCAGCGTCGGATCCGGGACAGGGCTCCACGAGCAGTACTTC. Residues: CASSVGSGTGLHEQYF.